This is a list of T cell receptor beta chains from one sample in a study of shared clonotypes between healthy human individuals. Clones were read by immunoSEQ multiplex PCR, and TCRdb kept only the in-frame ones, dropping some. The sample lists approximately 2.4 million clones, approximately 95% occurring once. Sequencing used naive CD4+ T cells sorted from blood. These receptors all stem from a man aged 18 to 29 in good health. Each CDR3 is given with its conserved first and last residue. Fields, in order: V gene, J gene, clone size, D gene, CDR3 protein, CDR3 DNA. The D gene is left open where the match is weak. Clone size is not always given. Where it is, it says once, few, many or a class for expanded clones.

V gene: TRBV30; J gene: TRBJ2-2; clone size: once; D gene: NA; CDR3 protein: CAWSQGWHTGELFF; CDR3 DNA: TGTGCCTGGAGCCAAGGGTGGCACACCGGGGAGCTGTTTTTT
V gene: TRBV12-5; J gene: TRBJ2-5; clone size: NA; D gene: TRBD2; CDR3 protein: CASGLVQAGGETQYF; CDR3 DNA: TGTGCTAGTGGTTTGGTACAAGCGGGAGGTGAGACCCAGTACTTC
V gene: TRBV5-5; J gene: TRBJ2-5; clone size: NA; D gene: NA; CDR3 protein: CASSLQSKETQYF; CDR3 DNA: TGTGCCAGCAGCTTGCAATCCAAAGAGACCCAGTACTTC
V gene: TRBV11-2; J gene: TRBJ2-7; clone size: few; D gene: NA; CDR3 protein: CASSSYEQYF; CDR3 DNA: TGTGCCAGCAGCTCCTACGAGCAGTACTTC
V gene: TRBV5-4; J gene: TRBJ1-1; clone size: NA; D gene: TRBD1; CDR3 protein: CASSARDRGQGEAFF; CDR3 DNA: TGTGCCAGCAGCGCGAGGGACAGGGGGCAGGGTGAAGCTTTCTTT
V gene: TRBV30; J gene: TRBJ1-3; clone size: NA; D gene: NA; CDR3 protein: CASKAQKSSSGNTIYF; CDR3 DNA: TGTGCCTCAAAGGCACAGAAGTCCTCCTCTGGAAACACCATATATTTT
V gene: TRBV6-5; J gene: TRBJ2-7; clone size: once; D gene: TRBD2; CDR3 protein: CASSRLAGLEQYF; CDR3 DNA: TGTGCCAGCAGCCGACTAGCGGGGCTCGAGCAGTACTTC
V gene: TRBV6-1; J gene: TRBJ1-5; clone size: few; D gene: NA; CDR3 protein: CASSRENQPQHF; CDR3 DNA: TGTGCCAGCAGTCGTGAGAATCAGCCCCAGCATTTT
V gene: TRBV6-1; J gene: TRBJ2-7; clone size: once; D gene: NA; CDR3 protein: CASSAPYEQYF; CDR3 DNA: TGTGCCAGCAGTGCCCCCTACGAGCAGTACTTC
V gene: TRBV28; J gene: TRBJ2-1; clone size: NA; D gene: TRBD2; CDR3 protein: CASSPRTSGGHYGQFF; CDR3 DNA: TGTGCCAGCAGTCCTCGGACTAGCGGGGGGCATTACGGGCAGTTCTTC
V gene: TRBV19; J gene: TRBJ2-6; clone size: NA; D gene: TRBD1; CDR3 protein: CASGQGKESGANVLTF; CDR3 DNA: TGTGCCAGCGGACAGGGAAAGGAGTCTGGGGCCAACGTCCTGACTTTC
V gene: TRBV2; J gene: TRBJ1-4; clone size: NA; D gene: NA; CDR3 protein: CASSAQGFNEKLFF; CDR3 DNA: TGTGCCAGCAGTGCTCAGGGGTTCAATGAAAAACTGTTTTTT
V gene: TRBV10-3; J gene: TRBJ1-4; clone size: NA; D gene: NA; CDR3 protein: CAISDSSQKLFF; CDR3 DNA: TGTGCCATCAGTGACAGTTCTCAAAAACTGTTTTTT
V gene: TRBV6-5; J gene: TRBJ2-4; clone size: NA; D gene: NA; CDR3 protein: CASSYSSSLYIQYF; CDR3 DNA: TGTGCCAGCAGTTACTCGAGCAGTCTATACATTCAGTACTTC
V gene: TRBV5-1; J gene: TRBJ2-7; clone size: NA; D gene: NA; CDR3 protein: CASSQIIGVYEQYF; CDR3 DNA: TGCGCCAGCAGCCAGATTATCGGCGTCTACGAGCAGTACTTC
V gene: TRBV25-1; J gene: TRBJ1-2; clone size: NA; D gene: NA; CDR3 protein: CASSPSGVYGYTF; CDR3 DNA: TGTGCCAGTTCCCCCTCAGGGGTCTATGGCTACACCTTC
V gene: TRBV5-1; J gene: TRBJ1-4; clone size: NA; D gene: NA; CDR3 protein: CASMKGTNEKLFF; CDR3 DNA: TGCGCCAGCATGAAGGGGACTAATGAAAAACTGTTTTTT
V gene: TRBV7-6; J gene: TRBJ1-1; clone size: NA; D gene: TRBD1; CDR3 protein: CASSPGTASEAFF; CDR3 DNA: TGTGCCAGCAGCCCGGGGACAGCCTCTGAAGCTTTCTTT
V gene: TRBV6-5; J gene: TRBJ2-3; clone size: NA; D gene: NA; CDR3 protein: CASSYSPGSTDTQYF; CDR3 DNA: TGTGCCAGCAGTTACTCGCCCGGCAGCACAGATACGCAGTATTTT
V gene: TRBV19; J gene: TRBJ2-6; clone size: NA; D gene: NA; CDR3 protein: CASRSPGTVGANVLTF; CDR3 DNA: TGTGCCAGTAGAAGTCCAGGGACGGTCGGGGCCAACGTCCTGACTTTC
V gene: TRBV10-3; J gene: TRBJ2-7; clone size: NA; D gene: TRBD1; CDR3 protein: CAIRGQSSYEQYF; CDR3 DNA: TGTGCCATCAGGGGACAGTCGTCCTACGAGCAGTACTTC
V gene: TRBV9; J gene: TRBJ2-7; clone size: NA; D gene: NA; CDR3 protein: CASSVTGLSYEQYF; CDR3 DNA: TGTGCCAGCAGCGTAACCGGACTCAGCTACGAGCAGTACTTC
V gene: TRBV7-2; J gene: TRBJ2-3; clone size: NA; D gene: NA; CDR3 protein: CASSLAPAWVTDTQYF; CDR3 DNA: TGTGCCAGCAGCTTAGCGCCGGCCTGGGTCACAGATACGCAGTATTTT
V gene: TRBV28; J gene: TRBJ1-5; clone size: NA; D gene: TRBD1; CDR3 protein: CASSPTGGSSNQPQHF; CDR3 DNA: TGTGCCAGCAGTCCTACAGGGGGATCGAGCAATCAGCCCCAGCATTTT
V gene: TRBV7-9; J gene: TRBJ2-1; clone size: NA; D gene: NA; CDR3 protein: CASSSLKSSEQFF; CDR3 DNA: TGTGCCAGCAGCTCCCTAAAATCGAGTGAGCAGTTCTTC